What follows describes a single T cell receptor (beta chain). The CDR3 covers 15 residues. Germline V gene data show CDR1 as SGHTA and CDR2 as FQGTGA. The V end lost 4 bases, the J end lost 6 bases, and 15 bases lay between the germline ends. This entry belongs to a study of blood T cell repertoires in COVID-19. Study in general: PBMCs, B-cell-depleted T cells, or T cells were the source of the cDNA or gDNA that made up the material.

Produced via immunoSEQ multiplex PCR; TCRdb's table is partial and in-frame only. The table lists about 200,000 clones, 80% to 90% of them singletons. This sequence originates from a woman of 80 years or more with acute or convalescent COVID-19. The V call is TRBV7-3, the J call TRBJ1-4; TRBD1 might be the D (5 bases). Sequenced sample: peripheral blood. The CDR3 sequence: CASSSTGRGDEKLFF. CDR3 DNA: TGTGCCAGCAGCTCAACCGGGAGGGGCGATGAAAAACTGTTTTTT.